This is a list of T cell receptor beta chains from one sample in a study of cytomegalovirus exposure and HLA in healthy donors. Repertoires were generated with immunoSEQ multiplex PCR, while TCRdb's copy carries only in-frame clones and drops some. The sample has 150,000 to 200,000 clones, 91% seen once. The sample consisted of PBMCs. These TCRs come from a woman younger than 35 in good health and CMV-seropositive. Each CDR3 is given with its conserved first and last residue. The D gene is left open where the match is weak. Not every row has a clone size; where given, it reads once, few, many or a size class.

>.|TRBV7-7|13|.|TRBJ1-2
CASSTRLKNGYTF
TGTGCCAGCTCGACGAGGCTCAAAAATGGCTACACCTTC
>.|TRBV5-8|15|TRBD2|TRBJ2-7
CASSRRLAGGGEQYF
TGTGCCAGCAGCCGAAGACTAGCGGGGGGCGGCGAGCAGTACTTC
>.|TRBV28|15|.|TRBJ2-3
CASNSQSPYTDTQYF
TGTGCCAGCAATTCACAGAGCCCTTACACAGATACGCAGTATTTT
>once|TRBV9|14|.|TRBJ1-2
CASSASDRNYGYTF
TGTGCCAGCAGCGCCTCCGACAGAAACTATGGCTACACCTTC
>.|TRBV30|13|.|TRBJ2-3
CAWATRPTDTQYF
TGTGCCTGGGCGACTAGACCCACAGATACGCAGTATTTT
>.|TRBV10-3|14|TRBD2|TRBJ2-3
CAISELAATDTQYF
TGTGCCATCAGTGAACTAGCGGCCACAGATACGCAGTATTTT
>.|TRBV5-1|16|.|TRBJ1-5
CARITPGLSSIRPQHF
TGCGCCAGGATAACACCGGGACTGTCATCAATCAGGCCCCAGCATTTT
>.|TRBV7-3|15|.|TRBJ2-7
CASSLSFIAGYEQYF
TGTGCCAGCAGCTTATCATTCATTGCGGGATACGAGCAGTACTTC
>few|TRBV14|12|.|TRBJ2-7
CASSQSHYEQYF
TGTGCCAGCAGCCAATCCCACTACGAGCAGTACTTC
>.|TRBV2|15|TRBD2|TRBJ2-3
CASVGTSGGQDTQYF
TGTGCCAGCGTGGGGACTAGCGGGGGGCAAGATACGCAGTATTTT
>.|TRBV7-9|13|.|TRBJ1-1
CASSLDPGTEAFF
TGTGCCAGCAGCTTAGATCCGGGCACTGAAGCTTTCTTT